These 18 T cell receptor beta chains were sequenced from one sample in a study of beta chain features in type 1 diabetes. Expressed TCRB transcripts were sequenced, since all the RNA that had been isolated was reverse transcribed. TCRdb's copy holds only in-frame clones and misses some; the assay was immunoSEQ multiplex PCR. The sample yields around 300,000 clones, 7% to 9% seen once. Sequencing was done on a sample of central memory CD4+ T cells from blood. The receptor set was obtained from a woman between 18 and 29 years old in good health.

This clone was counted only a few times. The chain couples TRBV7-2 to TRBJ2-5; weak D call: TRBD1 (5 bases). Germline lookup yields CDR1 SGHTA and CDR2 FQGNSA. Trimming took off 5 bases at V and 5 bases at J, with 21 bases between the two ends. The CDR3 totals 16 residues. CDR3 sequence: CASSPPFRVSLETQYF. The CDR3, as DNA: TGTGCCAGCAGCCCCCCCTTCAGGGTTTCTCTTGAGACCCAGTACTTC.

The V call is TRBV18, the J call TRBJ1-3; D gene ambiguous. The CDR3 length is 16 residues. Trimming stripped 0 bases from V and 4 bases from J, with 13 bases between. Germline V gene sequence: CDR1 KGHSH, CDR2 LQKENI. In nucleotides, the CDR3 is TGTGCCAGCTCACCACCAGGACGGAGTGAAGGAAACACCATATATTTT. Translating it yields CASSPPGRSEGNTIYF.

This clone has at least ten counts. This chain joins TRBV19 and TRBJ2-1; D might be TRBD1 (5 bases). Germline values: CDR1 LNHDA, CDR2 SQIVND (reference sequence). The CDR3 is made up of 12 amino acids. V was clipped by 7 bases and J by 7 bases, with 11 bases between them. CDR3 nucleotide sequence: TGTGCCAGTATGAAAGGGGAAAATGAGCAGTTCTTC. Its translation: CASMKGENEQFF.

This clone was picked up a small number of times. This chain joins TRBV6-6 and TRBJ2-4; D ambiguous. The CDR3 loop spans 16 amino acids. Trimming stripped 5 bases from V and 0 bases from J, with 14 bases between. Germline CDR1 MNHNY, CDR2 SVGAGI (reference sequence). Here the CDR3 DNA reads TGTGCCAGCAGTAACACGATCCCTGGAGCCAAAAACATTCAGTACTTC. This gives the protein CASSNTIPGAKNIQYF.

This clone was seen repeatedly, ten times or more. This sample also contains other DNA sequences that code for the same CDR3. The chain couples TRBV7-8 to TRBJ1-5, with no clear D. The ends were cut back, 5 bases at V and 5 bases at J, with 10 bases in the middle. This CDR3 has 13 residues. Germline V gene data show CDR1 as SGHVS and CDR2 as FQNEAQ. The CDR3 here is CASSLGRDQPQHF. CDR3 DNA: TGTGCCAGCAGCCTCGGACGGGATCAGCCCCAGCATTTT. Together with reference TRBV7-8 and TRBJ1-5, the CDR3 gives the full variable domain: GAGVSQSPRYKVAKRGQDVALRCDPISGHVSLFWYQQALGQGPEFLTYFQNEAQLDKSGLPSDRFFAERPEGSVSTLKIQRTQQEDSAVYLCASSLGRDQPQHFGDGTRLSIL.

The chain uses TRBV27 and TRBJ1-4; D unresolved. The V and J ends lost 0 bases and 5 bases respectively, with 13 bases between them. This CDR3 contains 16 residues. CDR1 and CDR2 from the germline V gene are MNHEY and SMNVEV (reference sequence). DNA for the CDR3: TGTGCCAGCAGTTTATCGAATTGGTCGGACAATGAAAAACTGTTTTTT. Residues: CASSLSNWSDNEKLFF.

This clone appeared a few times. The chain joins TRBV29-1 to TRBJ2-7; 11 bases are shared with TRBD1. Germline assignment: CDR1 SQVTM and CDR2 ANQGSEA. With V trimmed by 3 bases and J by 6 bases, 4 bases remained unmatched. CDR3 length: 13 amino acids. The CDR3 spells CSVEGQGGSEQYF. The CDR3 coding sequence is TGCAGCGTTGAGGGACAGGGGGGAAGCGAGCAGTACTTC.

Only a few counts were recorded for this clone. The gene calls are TRBV6-5 and TRBJ1-1, with a tentative D call TRBD1 (6 bases). The germline V gene encodes CDR1 MNHEY and CDR2 SVGAGI. V lost 7 bases and J 8 bases, leaving 23 bases between the germline ends. The CDR3 loop spans 15 amino acids. The CDR3 coding sequence is TGTGCCAGCAAGTTTAGACAGGCGAAGTTAGTCGAAGCTTTCTTT. It translates to CASKFRQAKLVEAFF.

This clone has only a few counts. J is TRBJ1-2 and V is TRBV25-1; D perhaps matches TRBD1 (5 bases). CDR1 and CDR2 (germline): MGHDK, SYGVNS. The CDR3 is 13 residues long. The V and J ends lost 7 bases and 1 base respectively, with 10 bases between them. CDR3 sequence reads: CASTRDLNYGYTF. The CDR3 bases are TGTGCCAGCACGCGGGACCTTAACTATGGCTACACCTTC.

This chain connects TRBV7-2 to TRBJ1-2; D call uncertain. V lost 9 bases and J 1 base, leaving 9 bases between the germline ends. CDR1 is SGHTA, CDR2 FQGNSA, per germline. There are 12 residues in the CDR3. CDR3 residues: CARGWGNYGYTF. Written as DNA, the CDR3 is TGTGCCAGGGGGTGGGGTAACTATGGCTACACCTTC.

This chain joins TRBV18 and TRBJ2-7; 8 positions match TRBD2. The CDR3 length is 15 residues. Trimming cost V 0 bases and J 6 bases; bases outside gene matches: 7. CDR1 and CDR2 from the germline V gene are KGHSH and LQKENI. Here the CDR3 DNA reads TGTGCCAGCTCACCACCGGTGAACGGGAGGGGCGAGCAGTACTTC. Protein: CASSPPVNGRGEQYF.

This clone appeared a few times. The J gene is TRBJ2-7, the V gene TRBV7-3, with D uncertain. The germline CDR1 and CDR2 sequences are SGHTA and FQGTGA. V lost 1 base and J 2 bases, leaving 12 bases between the germline ends. The CDR3 is 15 amino acids. Here the CDR3 reads CASSLIGRAPYEQYV. As DNA, the CDR3 is TGTGCCAGCAGCTTAATAGGAAGGGCCCCCTACGAGCAGTACGTC.

The V and J genes are TRBV4-2 and TRBJ1-2; D not certain. Trimming shortened V by 0 bases and J by 5 bases, and 7 bases separated the two germline ends. The CDR3 length is 13 residues. Per germline, CDR1 LGHNA and CDR2 YNFKEQ. The CDR3 here is CASSQDWSYGYTF. The DNA for the CDR3 is TGTGCCAGCAGCCAAGATTGGTCATATGGCTACACCTTC.

This clone was seen ten or more times. The rearrangement links TRBV7-2 to TRBJ2-2; unclear D gene. CDR3 length: 15 residues. Trimming removed 5 bases from V and 1 base from J, with 11 bases in between. Per germline, CDR1 SGHTA and CDR2 FQGNSA. The CDR3: CASSARAMNTGELFF. The CDR3 DNA follows: TGTGCCAGCAGCGCCCGAGCTATGAACACCGGGGAGCTGTTTTTT. Full variable domain (remainder filled in from reference TRBV7-2 and TRBJ2-2): GAGVSQSPSNKVTEKGKDVELRCDPISGHTALYWYRQSLGQGLEFLIYFQGNSAPDKSGLPSDRFSAERTGGSVSTLTIQRTQQEDSAVYLCASSARAMNTGELFFGEGSRLTVL.

The V and J genes are TRBV5-4 and TRBJ2-1; TRBD1 agrees at 7 bases. The germline gives CDR1 SGHNT, CDR2 YYREEE (reference sequence). This CDR3 comprises 16 residues. Trimming cost V 1 base and J 6 bases; bases outside gene matches: 10. In DNA, the CDR3 is TGTGCCAGCAGCTTGAGTACGAACCGGGACAGCAATGAGCAGTTCTTC. This gives the protein CASSLSTNRDSNEQFF. Looking up the rest from reference TRBV5-4 and TRBJ2-1 gives the full variable domain: ETGVTQSPTHLIKTRGQQVTLRCSSQSGHNTVSWYQQALGQGPQFIFQYYREEENGRGNFPPRFSGLQFPNYSSELNVNALELDDSALYLCASSLSTNRDSNEQFFGPGTRLTVL.

This clone was observed a handful of times. In DNA, the CDR3 is TGCAGTGCCCAAAGAGTCGACGAGCAGTACGTC. Translating gives CSAQRVDEQYV. The rearrangement joins TRBV20-1 to TRBJ2-7; no clear D gene. The CDR3 has 11 amino acids. Germline-derived CDR1 and CDR2 are DFQATT and SNEGSKA (reference sequence). The V end was cut by 6 bases, the J end by 5 bases, with 11 bases between.

This clone has more than one count but fewer than ten. The chain employs TRBV28 and TRBJ1-1, with D possibly TRBD1 on 5 matching bases. Germline V CDR1 and CDR2: MDHEN, SYDVKM. Trimming cost V 3 bases and J 2 bases, with 7 bases left between them. The CDR3 is 13 residues long. The DNA for the CDR3 is TGTGCCAGCAGTTTTGACAGAAACACTGAAGCTTTCTTT. Translating gives CASSFDRNTEAFF.

This clone showed up just a few times. The CDR3 DNA is TGTGCCAGCAGCCAGGCAAACAGGGGAGGAAGCAATCAGCCCCAGCATTTT. Translated, it gives CASSQANRGGSNQPQHF. The chain combines TRBV4-2 with TRBJ1-5, with 7 bases matching TRBD1. This CDR3 comprises 17 residues. CDR1 is LGHNA and CDR2 is YNFKEQ in the germline V gene. V lost 3 bases and J lost 1; bases outside the gene matches: 9.